A single T cell receptor beta chain is shown here with its context. The CDR3 totals 16 residues. J gave up 0 bases and V 4 bases, and 6 bases lay outside the gene matches. Per the germline V gene, CDR1 is MNHNY and CDR2 is SVGAGI (reference sequence). This record comes from a study of blood T cell repertoires in COVID-19. Study information: Samples of COVID-19 (acute and convalescent) were obtained from the United States, Italy and Spain. In each case, the material was cDNA or gDNA derived from T cells, B-cell-depleted T cells, or PBMCs.

Original processing notes: Estimation of nucleated cell counts relied on the amplification of reference gene primers. The table came from immunoSEQ multiplex PCR; TCRdb's copy has only in-frame clones and leaves some out. V and J calls and clone size are copied from that table; D and trimming were computed from the DNA. The table lists about 170,000 clones, around nine tenths of them singletons. Sequenced sample: peripheral blood. The clonotype comes from a man aged 45-60 years with acute or convalescent COVID-19. The chain links TRBV6-6 to TRBJ1-3; TRBD1 matches at 7 bases. Here the CDR3 reads CASSFPQGRSGNTIYF. The CDR3 nucleotides are TGTGCCAGCAGTTTCCCACAGGGGCGCTCTGGAAACACCATATATTTT.